This is a list of T cell receptor beta chains from one sample in a study of T cells in localized non-small cell lung cancer. Here immunoSEQ multiplex PCR was the method, and the copy in TCRdb shows in-frame clones only, minus some. The sample carries approximately 47,000 clones, about 86% recorded once. This specimen was PBMCs, taken before any cancer treatment. These receptors all come from a man aged 40 to 70 with stage II lung adenocarcinoma. CDR3s leave out the opening cysteine and the closing phenylalanine or tryptophan. Expanded clones get a size class; other rows say once, few or many, or leave the size out.

j_gene	v_gene	len	abundance	CDR3aa
TRBJ1-1	TRBV2	14	-	ASSEEWASTGSEAF
TRBJ1-2	TRBV5-5	13	few	ASSYQGQANYGYT
TRBJ2-2	TRBV11-2	10	few	ASSLDTGELF
TRBJ2-2	TRBV9	14	-	ASSVDLDRPTGELF
TRBJ1-1	TRBV28	11	-	ASSLQSNTEAF
TRBJ2-7	TRBV7-2	11	-	ASSTSTGFEQY
TRBJ2-3	TRBV4-1	17	-	ASSQEDRLGTGAGDTQY
TRBJ1-3	TRBV7-8	13	-	ASSLDSRSGNTIY
TRBJ1-1	TRBV6-1	13	-	ASSDGGAGGTEAF
TRBJ1-1	TRBV2	17	-	ASSYNPPLAGQVYTEAF
TRBJ1-2	TRBV6-1	12	medium-sized	ASTPASDRDGYT
TRBJ2-5	TRBV19	11	-	ASSDPGPETQY
TRBJ2-4	TRBV5-1	12	-	ASSFSTAKNIQY
TRBJ1-2	TRBV5-5	12	-	ASSLSSGDYGYT
TRBJ1-6	TRBV7-2	14	-	ASSPKPSSYNSPLH
TRBJ2-2	TRBV19	12	-	ASSTDRGTGELF
TRBJ2-3	TRBV10-3	11	-	AISAYRLDTQY
TRBJ1-1	TRBV6-5	11	-	ASSYQGNTEAF
TRBJ1-6	TRBV30	13	once	AWSPRDRENSPLH
TRBJ1-4	TRBV18	14	-	ASSPHGNNFWGKLF
TRBJ1-1	TRBV19	15	once	ASSTIRAQIQNTEAF
TRBJ2-3	TRBV5-1	14	-	ASTNLARGGTDTQY
TRBJ2-5	TRBV14	11	-	ASSWTHQETQY
TRBJ1-1	TRBV28	11	-	ASSLLMSPEAF
TRBJ1-1	TRBV9	15	once	ASSPQDSLTRTTEAF
TRBJ1-2	TRBV19	11	-	ASSMHRDYGYT
TRBJ1-1	TRBV30	12	-	AWRDNDRGPEAF
TRBJ2-2	TRBV13	13	-	ASSYRGLETGELF
TRBJ2-6	TRBV19	14	-	ASSRGVGSGANVLT
TRBJ1-2	TRBV4-1	15	-	ASSQGRGRGNNYGYT
TRBJ1-6	TRBV18	15	-	ASSPVGGGELNSPLH
TRBJ1-1	TRBV7-9	10	-	ASSLVPGEAF
TRBJ2-3	TRBV27	14	-	ASSPLVRGGLDTQY
TRBJ1-2	TRBV9	14	-	ASSLETGFGNYGYT
TRBJ1-5	TRBV6-1	13	few	ASSENRGPNQPQH
TRBJ2-5	TRBV4-1	12	-	ASSQVSTVETQY
TRBJ2-1	TRBV5-1	12	-	ASSLKTDVNEQF
TRBJ1-5	TRBV6-5	12	-	ASSYRVGNQPQH
TRBJ2-5	TRBV7-6	13	-	ASSFSVDPQETQY
TRBJ2-5	TRBV7-9	13	-	ASSLASGGGETQY
TRBJ2-2	TRBV2	11	-	ASAGRNTGELF
TRBJ2-1	TRBV9	16	-	ASSVALAGGYSYNEQF
TRBJ2-3	TRBV27	13	-	ASIKREGGTDTQY
TRBJ2-2	TRBV27	12	-	ASGPQGDTGELF
TRBJ2-3	TRBV5-1	14	-	ASSLSSGPSTDTQY
TRBJ2-1	TRBV15	15	-	ATSREVAGSSYNEQF
TRBJ1-5	TRBV19	13	-	ASSIDGGSNQPQH
TRBJ2-1	TRBV4-1	14	-	ASSQEASGTYNEQF
TRBJ1-1	TRBV30	11	-	AWTPRGVKEAF
TRBJ2-1	TRBV6-5	11	-	ASSPVEANEQF
TRBJ1-1	TRBV11-1	13	-	ASSLIDRGAGEAF
TRBJ1-1	TRBV5-1	14	-	ASSLTTGDGNTEAF
TRBJ1-1	TRBV6-1	11	-	ASILASNTEAF
TRBJ2-3	TRBV7-6	12	-	ASSPKGHTDTQY
TRBJ1-1	TRBV6-1	13	-	AIRQGAKVNTEAF